This entry describes one T cell receptor beta chain. Its antigen remains unknown. The data stem from a study of cytomegalovirus exposure and HLA in healthy donors. Study observations and caveats: Some TCR beta chains (more than 150 of them) were listed as cytomegalovirus-associated.

The CDR3 covers 14 residues. The germline V and J ends were trimmed by 7 bases and 2 bases, with 15 bases remaining between them. Germline V CDR1 and CDR2: SGHKS, YYEKEE (reference sequence). The PCR made use of 60 Vbeta and 13 Jbeta primers. Profiled with immunoSEQ multiplex PCR; TCRdb holds only in-frame clones, not every one. The data hold roughly 120,000 clones, with roughly 84% observed a single time. This chain uses TRBV5-5 with TRBJ1-1; D is unclear. The sample consisted of PBMCs. This clonotype was sampled from a woman aged 18-30 years in good health and CMV-seropositive. In DNA, the CDR3 is TGTGCCAGCTCCGACGGGGATCTTAACACTGAAGCTTTCTTT. This codes for CASSDGDLNTEAFF.